Reported below is one T cell receptor (beta chain). This clonotype was counted many times. Its specific antigen is unknown. No base-level quality is on record; no much larger clone is a single base apart. Libraries were prepared through RACE. TCRdb records NextSeq 500 as the sequencer. During library preparation, unique molecular identifiers were attached to individual cDNA molecules so that TCRs could be counted quantitatively and reproducibly. From each blood RNA sample, both TCR alpha and TCR beta chains were sequenced. The paper's data handling went like this. A median of about 87,000 TCRs per sample was observed, with a range of roughly 20,000 to 750,000. V, J and CDR3 annotation of the TCR reads was carried out using the Decombinator software suite. For PS versus PT1 abundance plots, all samples were subsampled to the same number of TCRs (28,000). Expanded TCRs were defined as absent before sensitization and observed at least eight times at the 2-week time point. TCRdb reprocessed the public reads (quality trimming at Q25 with fastp, clone calling with MiXCR) and kept in-frame beta chains. Entries are consolidated by CDR3 protein sequence, retaining the most common genes and DNA. None of the V and J calls come from the authors' own analysis; TCRdb made them. Across this sample there are approximately 41,000 distinct CDR3 sequences, with 7.6% seen only once. The top ten clonotypes cover 1.3% of the sample.

Per the publication, the time point label means: pre-sensitization, week 0. According to the study, the label for this sample's treatment or condition signals: therapeutic diphenylcyclopropenone sensitization with weekly scalp DPC. At every patch-test visit, the blood draw took place before the patch test was put on. Eligible patients were aged 18 to 70, diagnosed with alopecia, deemed suitable for DPC therapy, and excluded if pregnant. Unfractionated whole blood was collected in Tempus Blood RNA tubes, and total RNA was extracted from that blood. V loses 3 bases at its end and J loses 1 base; junction bases beyond the gene matches: 3. Reading from cysteine to phenylalanine, the CDR3 counts 15 amino acids. Left in the record is the CDR3 DNA by itself, 45 bases read in frame from the first base. The germline V gene sets CDR1 to SGHVS and CDR2 to FNYEAQ. These data belong to a study of human T cells and chemical hapten exposure (dated by TCRdb to 2020 to 2023). Study-level background: For sensitization, 2% DPC in acetone was applied to an approximately 2 cm by approximately 2 cm area of upper inner arm skin. Weekly therapeutic DPC doses were additionally applied to the scalp of patients throughout the roughly 23-week study period. Approximately 28 alopecia patients provided blood for TCR sequencing at one to four time points (pre-sensitization, 2, 6 and 24 weeks). The mostly female patient cohort included alopecia areata with under or over 50% scalp involvement, alopecia totalis and alopecia universalis. Peripheral blood TCR repertoire changes were tracked in vivo in alopecia patients during primary and secondary sensitization to the hapten diphenylcyclopropenone (DPC). Patch tests used Finn chambers with 0.01% DPC on the upper back, scored after 6 days by International Contact Dermatitis Research Group standards. Blood samples were taken from patients before sensitization (week 0) and at 2, 6 and about 24 weeks after DPC sensitization. Libraries were pooled for sequencing, and per-sample TCR yields varied mainly because of small differences in library volumes within the pool.

On the study overall, not on this receptor specifically: After repeated subsampling, the strength of the expansion versus patch-test correlation and the threshold at which it became significant changed. Because all patients had alopecia, a presumed autoimmune disease, the immune response of the patients might differ from that of healthy individuals. A positive correlation was found between the number of PT1 expanded TCRs and patch test score, with significance reached at thresholds 8, 16 and 32 but not 4. No change with DPC sensitization was found in the number of TCRs above 1 in 1000 frequency, and no evidence of global repertoire structure alterations was found. Significantly more large CDR3 similarity clusters were formed by expanded TCRs than by pre-sensitization or healthy control sets, consistent with antigen-driven responses.

This TCR was sampled from a woman aged 45-65 years with alopecia areata. Some clones in this sample may be carry-over from other donors' samples. This specimen consisted of whole blood, obtained in connection with sensitization to the hapten diphenylcyclopropenone (DPC). This receptor chain uses TRBV7-6 and TRBJ2-5; TRBD2 aligns with 9 central bases. The DNA reads TGTGCCAGCAGCTTGGTAGCGGGAGCCCAAGAGACCCAGTACTTC. Its protein is CASSLVAGAQETQYF.